The T cell receptor (beta chain) described here comes from a study of shared clonotypes between healthy human individuals. Method: immunoSEQ multiplex PCR; TCRdb's copy keeps in-frame clones and lacks some. The sample lists around 2.5 million clones; 80% to 95% were seen once. The origin of this receptor is a man between 18 and 29 years old in good health. Some clones in this sample may be carry-over from other donors' samples. Specimen: naive CD4+ T cells from PBMCs. As to subset: CD45RA+ positively selected.

This chain's CDR3 is CASSPGGPPDTQYF. The DNA of the CDR3 is TGCGCCAGCAGCCCGGGGGGGCCGCCAGATACGCAGTATTTT. This chain uses TRBV5-1 with TRBJ2-3, with 8 bases lining up with TRBD2. This CDR3 has 14 residues. V shed 4 bases, J shed 4 bases, and the junction held 5 bases outside the gene matches. CDR1 is SGHRS and CDR2 is YFSETQ in the germline V gene.